This entry features one T cell receptor (beta chain) sequence. Its antigen is undetermined. This table comes from immunoSEQ multiplex PCR, and its TCRdb copy is limited to in-frame clones, with some not included. The data show about 95,000 clones, roughly 84% seen once. The CDR3 totals 15 residues. Germline values: CDR1 SEHNR, CDR2 FQNEAQ (reference sequence). The data were obtained in a study of OX40 agonist ivuxolimab in advanced cancers. Background on the study: The group had a mean age of around 64 years, ranged from about 20 to 80, and was 80% to 90% male. General study results and limits: Antigens targeted by the expanded peripheral T cells were not determined.

This specimen consisted of CD4+ or CD8+ T cells sorted from blood, obtained in a trial of the OX40 agonist ivuxolimab. This receptor was obtained from an adult with an advanced solid tumor such as melanoma, head and neck, liver or kidney cancer. The chain uses TRBV7-9 and TRBJ2-5, with unresolved D. The DNA matches TRBJ2-7 better at its end, which makes the J call doubtful. The CDR3 here is CASSPLEAPAYEQYF. The CDR3 region has the DNA TGTGCCAGCAGCCCGTTAGAGGCACCCGCCTACGAGCAGTACTTC.